This T cell receptor (beta chain) was retrieved from a study of shared clonotypes between healthy human individuals (dated by TCRdb to 2019 to 2021). Regarding the research as a whole: A few men and two women, aged 18 to 49 years, made up the cohort. For each donor, CD4 naive and CD4 memory were each run on three plates, CD8 naive on two plates, and CD8 memory on one plate. The study deeply sequenced blood TCR repertoires of about 5 healthy adults to estimate repertoire size and the extent of clonotype sharing between individuals. Libraries were prepared and TCR repertoires were sequenced by different laboratories using diverse techniques, in order to increase sequencing depth and limit assay-specific biases. Between about 0.9 and 10 billion PBMCs per donor were obtained by leukapheresis. The paper as a whole reports these results and caveats: Pairwise subsampling indicated that sequencing depth was expected to affect the degree of clonotype sharing among donors. When four donors were compared, the shared fraction of clonotypes was roughly 5% for naive CD4, approximately 3.5% for naive CD8, roughly 2.5% for memory CD4, and less than 0.5% for memory CD8. Sampling was limited to blood, and TCR repertoires in tissue likely differ from TCR repertoires in blood. Compared with non-shared clonotypes, clonotypes shared by all four sorted-subset donors had higher generation probabilities. Larger estimated clonotype richness was generally found for naive subsets than for memory subsets. Incomplete sequencing was indicated by rarefaction of sorted-subset datasets, despite the large sequencing depth. The small number of donors limited the genetic and exposure-history diversity represented.

The donors were healthy, HIV-negative adults with no recently reported acute infections or vaccinations. Every donor was a Caucasian adult living in Nashville, Tennessee, USA. CD4+ T cells were enriched through magnetic negative selection, after which naive cells were positively selected on CD45RA and the remaining negative fraction served as the memory subset. After blood collection by leukapheresis, PBMCs were isolated using Ficoll-Histopaque density gradient centrifugation and then cryopreserved in the vapor phase of liquid nitrogen. Purity and quantity of every magnetically sorted T cell population were checked by analytical flow cytometry. Genomic DNA was isolated from every sorted fraction and measured by UV absorbance on a Nanodrop 2000c. As regards this clone: Which antigen it targets is not known. No qualities accompany the bases; no much larger clone lies one base away.

TCR CDR3 regions were amplified from genomic DNA by multiplex PCR using the deep immunoSEQ assay. Extracted genomic DNA from each cell subset was distributed evenly across all wells of several immunoSEQ 96-well plates, and each plate was treated as a replicate. Each replicate PCR for sorted subsets received about 180 ng genomic DNA, equal to around 32,000 T cell genomes. Purified libraries were quantified with a Qubit 3.0 fluorometer, sized on a Bioanalyzer 2100, and re-quantified with the KAPA Library Quantification kit. Every immunoSEQ 96-well plate was sequenced on a dedicated single-read 150-cycle Illumina NextSeq 550 flow cell. In the paper's pipeline: Because the immunoSEQ output included only junctional sequences and no quality scores, the filtering could not be the same as the filtering used for full-length reads. To assign V/J genes and CDR3, sequences were annotated against IMGT germline references using PyIR, a Python wrapper for IgBLAST v1.9. Reads were filtered out if the reads had weak V/J assignments (E-value above 1e-6), no CDR3, stop codons, out-of-frame junctions, or ambiguous translated residues. A V3J clonotype was defined by an identical inferred V gene, J gene, and CDR3 amino acid sequence. Percentage overlap between repertoires was computed as shared unique clonotypes divided by the size of the smaller repertoire. Three approaches were used to assess repertoire richness: RTK rarefaction, the Chao1 estimator, and Recon v2.1 estimates of unobserved clonotypes. For all TCRbeta clonotypes obtained by the gDNA method from four donors, generation probabilities were computed with OLGA. The table was pulled from immuneACCESS by TCRdb, which kept in-frame rearrangements only. Such tables lose some clones; where checked, under half of the loss comes from unresolved V genes, and the rest has no known cause. That table furnishes V, J and clone size, whereas the DNA furnished D and trimming. The sample contains about 1 million clones, around 74% of them found a single time. The ten largest clonotypes hold 1.4% to 1.5% of the sample.

The clonotype originates from a man between 18 and 35 years old in good health. The sample comprised memory CD4+ T cells sorted from blood. The intended sense of this specimen's cell subset or site label: CD45RA-negative fraction.

The nucleotide sequence reads TGCGCCAGCAGTGAGACTAGCAAGAGCGAGCAGTACTTC. This codes for CASSETSKSEQYF. The chain joins TRBV10-2 to TRBJ2-7, and possibly TRBD2, on 6 matching bases. The germline V gene specifies WSHSY as CDR1 and SAAADI as CDR2. The V end loses 2 bases and the J end loses 6 bases, and a stretch of 11 bases separates them. From the cysteine through the phenylalanine, the CDR3 covers 13 amino acids. The CDR3 DNA has 39 bases and is translated from base 1.